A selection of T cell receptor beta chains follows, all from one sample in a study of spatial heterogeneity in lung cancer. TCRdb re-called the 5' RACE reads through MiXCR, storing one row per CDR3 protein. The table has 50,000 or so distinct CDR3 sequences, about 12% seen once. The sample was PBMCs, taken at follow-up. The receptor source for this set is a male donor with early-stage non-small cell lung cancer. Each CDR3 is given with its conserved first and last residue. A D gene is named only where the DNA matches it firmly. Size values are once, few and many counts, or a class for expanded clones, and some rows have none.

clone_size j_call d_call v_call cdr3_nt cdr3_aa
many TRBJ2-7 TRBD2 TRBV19 TGTGCCACTGAAGAGCGGGGGAGCTCCTACGAGCAGTACTTC CATEERGSSYEQYF
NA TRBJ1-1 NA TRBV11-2 TGTGCCAGCAGCTTAGTAGAAGGGGCTGAAGCTTTCTTT CASSLVEGAEAFF
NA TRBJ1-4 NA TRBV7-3 TGTGCCAGCAGCACATTGACAGCCCCGCTACTGTTTTTT CASSTLTAPLLFF
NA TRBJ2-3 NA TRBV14 TGTGCCAGCAGCCAAGCCAGACTATCGGCAGATACGCAGTATTTT CASSQARLSADTQYF
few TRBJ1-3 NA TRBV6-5 TGTGCCAGCAGTTACTCGAAGAACTCTGGAAACACCATATATTTT CASSYSKNSGNTIYF
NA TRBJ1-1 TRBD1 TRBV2 TGTGCCAGCAGGGGACAGGTGAACACTGAAGCTTTCTTT CASRGQVNTEAFF
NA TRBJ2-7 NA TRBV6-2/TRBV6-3 TGTGCCAGCAGTTACTCAGCATCCACCCCCTACGAGCAGTACTTC CASSYSASTPYEQYF
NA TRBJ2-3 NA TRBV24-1 TGTGCCACCAGTGACCCCAGGTCGCCCGGGAGTGGCGATACGCAGTATTTT CATSDPRSPGSGDTQYF
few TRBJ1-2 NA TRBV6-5 TGTGCCAGCACCAGGGGAGGATCTAACTATGGCTACACCTTC CASTRGGSNYGYTF
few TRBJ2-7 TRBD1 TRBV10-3 TGTGCCATCACCGGCACAGGGGTTGACGAGCAGTACTTC CAITGTGVDEQYF
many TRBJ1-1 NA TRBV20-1 TGCAGTGCTAGAGATGCGGGGACTTCCACTGAAGCTTTCTTT CSARDAGTSTEAFF
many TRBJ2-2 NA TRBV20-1 TGCAGTGCTAAATCAGGGGAGGCCACCGGGGAGCTGTTTTTT CSAKSGEATGELFF
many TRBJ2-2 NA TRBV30 TGTGCCTGGAGTCCGGGACCTTACACCGGGGAGCTGTTTTTT CAWSPGPYTGELFF
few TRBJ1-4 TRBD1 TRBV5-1 TGCGCCAGCAGAACCGGGACAGGGGGAGAGGAACTGTTTTTT CASRTGTGGEELFF
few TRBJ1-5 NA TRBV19 TGTGCCAGTAGTATGGCCCTCAATCAGCCCCAGCATTTT CASSMALNQPQHF
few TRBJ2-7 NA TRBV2 TGTGCCAGCACCCCGCCGGCAGGTTACGAGCAGTACTTC CASTPPAGYEQYF
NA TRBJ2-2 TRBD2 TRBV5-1 TGCGCCAGCAGCCTTCTAGCGGGGGTCGACACCGGGGAGCTGTTTTTT CASSLLAGVDTGELFF
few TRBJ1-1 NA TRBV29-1 TGCAGCGTTGAAAGGCCCACGGTGCTCCCAGAGGACGCTTTCTTT CSVERPTVLPEDAFF
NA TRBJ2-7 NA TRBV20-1 TGCAGTGCTAGCGGAGCGATTGAGGACGAGCAGTACTTC CSASGAIEDEQYF
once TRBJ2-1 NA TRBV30 TGTGCCTGGAGCCACGGGGTCCCCGCCAAAAACTTC CAWSHGVPAKNF
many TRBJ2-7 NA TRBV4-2 TGTGCCAGCAGCCAAGATTTCACAATTACCTACGAGCAGTACTTC CASSQDFTITYEQYF
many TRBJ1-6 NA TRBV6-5 TGTGCCAGCAGTTACTCGAGGGGCTTGCAGAGCTCCTATAATTCACCCCTCCACTTT CASSYSRGLQSSYNSPLHF
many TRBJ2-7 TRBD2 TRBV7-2 TGTGCCAGCAGCCAAGGGGGGGTAGCGGGAACTCGGGTCGAGCAATACTTC CASSQGGVAGTRVEQYF
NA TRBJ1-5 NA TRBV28 TGTGCCAGCAGTTTAGAGAATCAGCCCCAGCATTTT CASSLENQPQHF
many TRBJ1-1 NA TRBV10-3 TGTGCCATCAGTACGGACGACACTGAAGCTTTCTTT CAISTDDTEAFF
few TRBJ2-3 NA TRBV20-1 TGCAGTGCCAGTGGGAGGTCTTTAACAGATACGCAGTATTTT CSASGRSLTDTQYF
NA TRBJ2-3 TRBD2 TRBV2 TGTGCCAGCAGTCGTCAGCGGGGGGGCACAGATACGCAGTATTTT CASSRQRGGTDTQYF
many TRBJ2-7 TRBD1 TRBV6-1 TGTGCCAGCTTCGGACAGGGATACTCCTACGAGCAGTACTTC CASFGQGYSYEQYF
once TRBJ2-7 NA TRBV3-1 TGTGCCAGCAGCCAGCAATACGAGCAGTACTTC CASSQQYEQYF
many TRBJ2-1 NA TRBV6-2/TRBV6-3 TGTGCCAGCACCACATACACAGGCTCCTACAATGAGCAGTTCTTC CASTTYTGSYNEQFF
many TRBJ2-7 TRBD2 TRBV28 TGTGCCAGCACACTTGCGGCTAGCGGGGGGTTCTACGAGCAGTACTTC CASTLAASGGFYEQYF
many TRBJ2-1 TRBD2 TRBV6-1 TGTGCCAGCAGTGAACTAGCGGGCTTCTACAATGAGCAGTTCTTC CASSELAGFYNEQFF
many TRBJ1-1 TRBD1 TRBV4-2 TGTGCCAGCGGACAGGATTGGGGGGGCACTGAAGCTTTCTTT CASGQDWGGTEAFF
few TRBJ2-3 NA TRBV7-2 TGTGCCAGCAGCTGGAGAGATACGCAGTATTTT CASSWRDTQYF
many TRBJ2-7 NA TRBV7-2 TGTGCCAGCAGCTTAGGAGGAGGGGTCCCCTACGAGCAGTACTTC CASSLGGGVPYEQYF
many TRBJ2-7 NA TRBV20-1 TGCAGTGCTAGGAAGTCGCCCTTATCCTACGAGCAGTACTTC CSARKSPLSYEQYF
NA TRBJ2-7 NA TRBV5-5 TGTGCCAGCAGTCTAATACCCGGGGGCAGGACCTACGAGCAGTACTTC CASSLIPGGRTYEQYF
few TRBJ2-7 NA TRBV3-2 TGTGCCAGCAGCCAAGATAGAGAGCAGTACTTC CASSQDREQYF
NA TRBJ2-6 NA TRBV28 TGTGCTAGCAGCAGGGGGGGATTAATGGCTGGGGCCAACGTCCTGACTTTC CASSRGGLMAGANVLTF
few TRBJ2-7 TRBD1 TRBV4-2 TGTGCCAGCAGACAACAGGGGACCTCCTACGAGCAGTACTTC CASRQQGTSYEQYF
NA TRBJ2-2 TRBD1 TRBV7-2 TGTGCCAGCATCCGGGACAGGATTTCCGGGGAGCTGTTTTTT CASIRDRISGELFF
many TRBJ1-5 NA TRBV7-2 TGTGCCAGCAGCTTAGTCCAGAATCAGCCCCAGCATTTT CASSLVQNQPQHF
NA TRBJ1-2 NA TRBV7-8 TGTGCCAGCAGCTTAGTAGCGGGGGCGATTGGCTACACCTTC CASSLVAGAIGYTF
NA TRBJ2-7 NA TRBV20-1 TGCAGTGCTAGAGATCAGCTTGGGGGAACGGGGCAGTACTTC CSARDQLGGTGQYF
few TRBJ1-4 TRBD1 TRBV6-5 TGTGCCAGCAGTTTTGACAGGGCGAATGAAAAACTGTTTTTT CASSFDRANEKLFF
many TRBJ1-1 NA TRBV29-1 TGCAGCGTTGAGCCGGACATGAACACTGAAGCTTTCTTT CSVEPDMNTEAFF
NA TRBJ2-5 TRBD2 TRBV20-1 TGCAGTGCTAGTAGGGACTACCGAGAGACCCAGTACTTC CSASRDYRETQYF
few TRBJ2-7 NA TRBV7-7 TGTGCCAGCAGCTTTCGGGATTCCTACGAGCAGTACTTC CASSFRDSYEQYF
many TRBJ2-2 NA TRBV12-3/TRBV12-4 TGTGCCAGCACTATAAGGTCCGAGCGGAACGGGGAGCTGTTTTTT CASTIRSERNGELFF
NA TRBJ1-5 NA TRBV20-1 TGCAGTGCTAGTCTTCCAGGGAATCAGCCCCAGCATTTT CSASLPGNQPQHF
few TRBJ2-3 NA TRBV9 TGTGCCAGCAGCGTAGGGGTCCCAGATACGCAGTATTTT CASSVGVPDTQYF
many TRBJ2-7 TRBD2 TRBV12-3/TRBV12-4 TGTGCCAGCAGGGGGACTAGCGGGAGCCACGAGCAGTACTTC CASRGTSGSHEQYF
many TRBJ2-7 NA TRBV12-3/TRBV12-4 TGTGCCAGCAGTGTCCTGGCGGGGCAGGGGACCTACGAGCAGTACTTC CASSVLAGQGTYEQYF
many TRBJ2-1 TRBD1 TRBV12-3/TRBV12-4 TGTGCCAGCAGTTCTACAGGGGGGCCCTACAATGAGCAGTTCTTC CASSSTGGPYNEQFF
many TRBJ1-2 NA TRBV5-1 TGCGCCAGCAGCTTGGAGGACCCAGGATATGGCTACACCTTC CASSLEDPGYGYTF
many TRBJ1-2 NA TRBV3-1 TGTGCCAGCAGCCAAGTTGTGGGTGGCTACACCTTC CASSQVVGGYTF
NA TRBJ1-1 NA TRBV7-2 TGTGCCAGCAGCTTACCCATGAACACTGAAGCTTTCTTT CASSLPMNTEAFF
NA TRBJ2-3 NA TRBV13 TGTGCCAGCAGCTTAGAGGGCACAGATACGCAGTATTTT CASSLEGTDTQYF
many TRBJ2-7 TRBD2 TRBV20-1 TGCAGTGCTAGTCCTATAGCGGGAGGCCAATACGAGCAGTACTTC CSASPIAGGQYEQYF